This T cell receptor (beta chain) was profiled in a study of shared clonotypes between healthy human individuals. To note about this clone: Other nucleotide sequences in the sample specify the same CDR3.

V lost 2 bases to trimming and J lost 1 base, with 5 bases between them. This CDR3 has 13 residues. CDR1 is MNHEY and CDR2 is SVGAGI in the germline V gene. Method: immunoSEQ multiplex PCR; TCRdb's copy keeps in-frame clones and lacks some. The sample has about 960,000 clones, around three quarters seen once. The clonotype was recovered from a man aged 18 to 30 in good health. Specimen: memory CD4+ T cells sorted from blood. Subset denoted: CD45RA-negative fraction. This rearrangement joins TRBV6-5 to TRBJ1-1; D is ambiguous. This chain's CDR3 is CASSYRGNTEAFF. CDR3 DNA sequence: TGTGCCAGCAGTTACCGCGGGAACACTGAAGCTTTCTTT.